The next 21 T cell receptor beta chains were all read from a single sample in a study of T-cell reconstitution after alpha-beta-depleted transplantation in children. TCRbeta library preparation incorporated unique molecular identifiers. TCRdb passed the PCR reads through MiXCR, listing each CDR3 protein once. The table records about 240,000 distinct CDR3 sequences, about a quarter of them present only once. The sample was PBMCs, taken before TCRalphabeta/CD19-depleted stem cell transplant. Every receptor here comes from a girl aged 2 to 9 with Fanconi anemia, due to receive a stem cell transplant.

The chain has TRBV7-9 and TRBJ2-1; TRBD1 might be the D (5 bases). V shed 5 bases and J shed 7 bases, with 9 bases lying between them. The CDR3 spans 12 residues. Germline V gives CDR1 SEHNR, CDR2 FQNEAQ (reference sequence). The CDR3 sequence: CASSQQENEQFF. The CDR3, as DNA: TGTGCCAGCAGCCAACAGGAAAATGAGCAGTTCTTC.

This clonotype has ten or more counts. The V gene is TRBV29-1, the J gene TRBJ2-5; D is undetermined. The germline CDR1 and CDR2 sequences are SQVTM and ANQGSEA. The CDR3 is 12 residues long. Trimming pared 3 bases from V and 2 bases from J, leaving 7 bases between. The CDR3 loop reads CSVDWGQETQYF. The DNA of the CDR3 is TGCAGCGTTGATTGGGGACAAGAGACCCAGTACTTC.

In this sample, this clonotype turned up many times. The CDR3: CASSSMPSGGSSYNEQFF. The DNA for the CDR3 is TGTGCCAGCTCGTCGATGCCTAGCGGGGGGAGCTCCTACAATGAGCAGTTCTTC. This chain links TRBV18 with TRBJ2-1; 11 bases match TRBD2. The germline V gene encodes CDR1 KGHSH and CDR2 LQKENI. The V and J ends lost 6 bases and 0 bases, in that order; junction bases with no gene match: 10. There are 18 residues in the CDR3.

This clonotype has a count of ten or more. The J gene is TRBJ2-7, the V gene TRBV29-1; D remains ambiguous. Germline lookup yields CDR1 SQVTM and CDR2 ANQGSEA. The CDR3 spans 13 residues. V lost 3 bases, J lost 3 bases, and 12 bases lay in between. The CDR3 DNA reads TGCAGCGTTGATGGCGATAGATTCTACGAGCAGTACTTC. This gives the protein CSVDGDRFYEQYF.

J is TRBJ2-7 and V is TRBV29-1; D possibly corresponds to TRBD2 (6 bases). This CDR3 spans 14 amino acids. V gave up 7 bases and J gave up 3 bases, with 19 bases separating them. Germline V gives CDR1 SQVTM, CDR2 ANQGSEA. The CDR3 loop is CSGSQGSGDYEQYF. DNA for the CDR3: TGCAGCGGGAGCCAGGGATCGGGAGACTACGAGCAGTACTTC.

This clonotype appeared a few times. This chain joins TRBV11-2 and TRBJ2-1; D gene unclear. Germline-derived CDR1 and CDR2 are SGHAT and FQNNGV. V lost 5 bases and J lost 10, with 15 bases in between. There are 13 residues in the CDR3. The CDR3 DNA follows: TGTGCCAGCAGCCCCTTCCGAGGCGGCGAGCAGTTCTTC. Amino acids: CASSPFRGGEQFF. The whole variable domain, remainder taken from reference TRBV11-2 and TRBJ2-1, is EAGVAQSPRYKIIEKRQSVAFWCNPISGHATLYWYQQILGQGPKLLIQFQNNGVVDDSQLPKDRFSAERLKGVDSTLKIQPAKLEDSAVYLCASSPFRGGEQFFGPGTRLTVL.

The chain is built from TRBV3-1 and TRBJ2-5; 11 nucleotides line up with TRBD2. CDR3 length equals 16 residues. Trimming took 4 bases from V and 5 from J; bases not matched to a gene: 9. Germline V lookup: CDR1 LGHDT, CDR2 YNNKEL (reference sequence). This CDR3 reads CASSLTSGAKLETQYF. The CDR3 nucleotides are TGTGCCAGCAGCCTGACTAGCGGGGCTAAATTGGAGACCCAGTACTTC.

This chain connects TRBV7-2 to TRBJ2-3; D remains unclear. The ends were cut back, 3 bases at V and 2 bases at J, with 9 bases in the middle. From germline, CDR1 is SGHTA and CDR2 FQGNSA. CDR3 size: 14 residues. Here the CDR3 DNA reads TGTGCCAGCAGCTTCTCCACCCTCACAGATACGCAGTATTTT. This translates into CASSFSTLTDTQYF.

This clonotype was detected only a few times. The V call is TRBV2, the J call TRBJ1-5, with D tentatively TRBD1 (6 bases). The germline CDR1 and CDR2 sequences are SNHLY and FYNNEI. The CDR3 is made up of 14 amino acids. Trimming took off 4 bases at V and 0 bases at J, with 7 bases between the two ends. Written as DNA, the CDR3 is TGTGCCAGCAGTGGACAGGTTAGCAATCAGCCCCAGCATTTT. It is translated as CASSGQVSNQPQHF.

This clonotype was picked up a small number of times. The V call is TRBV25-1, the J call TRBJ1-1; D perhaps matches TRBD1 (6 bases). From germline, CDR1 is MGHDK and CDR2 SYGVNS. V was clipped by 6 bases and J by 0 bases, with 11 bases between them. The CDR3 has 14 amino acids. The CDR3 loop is CASRDRRMNTEAFF. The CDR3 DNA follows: TGTGCCAGCAGGGACAGACGAATGAACACTGAAGCTTTCTTT.

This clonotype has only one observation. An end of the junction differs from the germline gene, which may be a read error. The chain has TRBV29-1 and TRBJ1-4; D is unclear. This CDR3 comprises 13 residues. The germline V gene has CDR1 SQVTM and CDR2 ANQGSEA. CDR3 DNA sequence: TGCAGCGCTGAAGTACGTCGTGGGGAAAAACTGTTTTTT. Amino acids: CSAEVRRGEKLFF.

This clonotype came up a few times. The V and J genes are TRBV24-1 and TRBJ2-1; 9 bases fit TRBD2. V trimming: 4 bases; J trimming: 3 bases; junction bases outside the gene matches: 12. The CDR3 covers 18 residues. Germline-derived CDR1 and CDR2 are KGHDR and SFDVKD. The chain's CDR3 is CATSDALTSGGIYNEQFF. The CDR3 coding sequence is TGTGCCACCAGTGACGCCCTGACTAGCGGAGGGATCTACAATGAGCAGTTCTTC.

The CDR3 coding sequence is TGTGCCAGCAGCCGGGCGGCGACCTACGAGCAGTACTTC. Its translation: CASSRAATYEQYF. The V gene is TRBV11-2, the J gene TRBJ2-7, with unresolved D. The CDR3 runs 13 residues. The germline CDR1 and CDR2 sequences are SGHAT and FQNNGV. The V end lost 5 bases, the J end lost 2 bases, and 10 bases lay between the germline ends.

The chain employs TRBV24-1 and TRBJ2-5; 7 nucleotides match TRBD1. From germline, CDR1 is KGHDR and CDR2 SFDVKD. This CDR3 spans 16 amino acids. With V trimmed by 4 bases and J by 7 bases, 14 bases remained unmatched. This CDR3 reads CATSESAGTVIGTQYF. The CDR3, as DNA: TGTGCCACCAGTGAATCAGCCGGGACAGTGATCGGGACCCAGTACTTC.

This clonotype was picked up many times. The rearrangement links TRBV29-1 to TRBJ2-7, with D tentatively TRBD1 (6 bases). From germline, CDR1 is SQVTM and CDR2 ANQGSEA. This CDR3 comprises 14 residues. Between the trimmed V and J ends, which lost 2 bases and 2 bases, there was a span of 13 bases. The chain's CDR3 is CSVERLGQTYEQYF. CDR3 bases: TGCAGCGTTGAAAGGCTCGGACAGACCTACGAGCAGTACTTC.

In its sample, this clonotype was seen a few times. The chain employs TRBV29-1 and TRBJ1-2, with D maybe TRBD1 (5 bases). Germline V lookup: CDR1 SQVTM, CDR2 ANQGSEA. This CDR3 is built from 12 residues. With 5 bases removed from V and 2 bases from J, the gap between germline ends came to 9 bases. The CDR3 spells CSVPTANYGYTF. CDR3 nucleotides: TGCAGCGTTCCGACAGCCAACTATGGCTACACCTTC.

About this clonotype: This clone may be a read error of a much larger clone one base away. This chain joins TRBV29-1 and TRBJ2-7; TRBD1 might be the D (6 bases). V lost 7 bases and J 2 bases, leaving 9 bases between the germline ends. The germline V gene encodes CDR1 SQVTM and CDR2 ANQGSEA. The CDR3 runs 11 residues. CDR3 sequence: CSGQGTYEQYF. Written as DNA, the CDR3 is TGCAGCGGTCAGGGGACCTACGAGCAGTACTTC.

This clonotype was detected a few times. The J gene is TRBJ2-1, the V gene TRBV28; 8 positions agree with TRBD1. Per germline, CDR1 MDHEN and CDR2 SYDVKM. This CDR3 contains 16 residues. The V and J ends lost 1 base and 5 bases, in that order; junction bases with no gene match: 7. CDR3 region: CASSLLGQGGNNEQFF. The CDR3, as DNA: TGTGCCAGCAGTTTATTAGGACAGGGAGGTAACAATGAGCAGTTCTTC.

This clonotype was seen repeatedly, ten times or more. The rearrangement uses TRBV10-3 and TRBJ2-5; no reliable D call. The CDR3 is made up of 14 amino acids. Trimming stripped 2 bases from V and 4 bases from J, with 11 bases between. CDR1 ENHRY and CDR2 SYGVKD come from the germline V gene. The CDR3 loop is CAISEKVALETQYF. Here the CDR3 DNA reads TGTGCCATCAGTGAGAAAGTAGCTCTAGAGACCCAGTACTTC.

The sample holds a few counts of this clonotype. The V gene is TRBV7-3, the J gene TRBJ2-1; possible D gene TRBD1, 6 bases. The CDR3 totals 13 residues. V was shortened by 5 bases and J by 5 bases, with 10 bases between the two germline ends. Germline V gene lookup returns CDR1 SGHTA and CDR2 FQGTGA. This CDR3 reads CASSKNRDNEQFF. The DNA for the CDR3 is TGTGCCAGCAGCAAAAACAGGGACAATGAGCAGTTCTTC. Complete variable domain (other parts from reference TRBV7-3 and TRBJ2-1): GAGVSQTPSNKVTEKGKYVELRCDPISGHTALYWYRQSLGQGPEFLIYFQGTGAADDSGLPNDRFFAVRPEGSVSTLKIQRTERGDSAVYLCASSKNRDNEQFFGPGTRLTVL.

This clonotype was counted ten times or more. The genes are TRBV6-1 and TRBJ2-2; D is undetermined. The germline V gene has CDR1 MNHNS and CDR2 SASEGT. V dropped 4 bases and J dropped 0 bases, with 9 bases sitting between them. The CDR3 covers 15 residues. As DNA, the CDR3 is TGTGCCAGCAGTGTAAACACCCCGAACACCGGGGAGCTGTTTTTT. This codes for CASSVNTPNTGELFF.